This record covers a single T cell receptor beta chain. The antigen is unknown. The PCR was carried out with 60 Vbeta primers and 13 Jbeta primers. Here immunoSEQ multiplex PCR was the method, and the copy in TCRdb shows in-frame clones only, minus some. The table shows about 160,000 clones, with about four fifths occurring only once. The sample belongs to a study of cytomegalovirus exposure and HLA in healthy donors. Study results and limitations: When a later analysis was performed, an Asian-associated ancestry cluster reportedly had fewer N-insertions than the 666-donor mean. High sensitivity and specificity were reportedly achieved when the classifier diagnosed cytomegalovirus status.

Trimming pared 0 bases from V and 2 bases from J, leaving 7 bases between. Germline V lookup: CDR1 MNHEY, CDR2 SVGAGI. This CDR3 is built from 14 residues. This TCR was sampled from a man between 25 and 39 years old in good health and CMV-seronegative. The sample taken for sequencing was PBMCs. The V gene is TRBV6-5, the J gene TRBJ1-2; weak D call: TRBD1 (6 bases). The CDR3: CASSYSTGNYGYTF. The CDR3 nucleotides read TGTGCCAGCAGTTACTCTACAGGGAACTATGGCTACACCTTC.